Listed below are T cell receptor beta chains from one sample, sequenced in a study of T cell responses to AZD1222 COVID-19 vaccine. Clones were read by immunoSEQ multiplex PCR, and TCRdb kept only the in-frame ones, dropping some. The data show 200,000 to 250,000 clones, roughly 91% seen once. The sample here was peripheral blood, taken on day 0 of MenACWY control vaccination. These receptors came from an adult in good health. Both conserved end residues are part of each CDR3. Each record gives: CDR3 DNA, CDR3 protein, clone size, J gene, D gene, V gene. D genes are given only for firm matches. Clone size, where shown, is once, few, many, or a class for clones that have expanded.

CDR3nt: TGTGCCAGTAAGGGAGGCTTCGACACCGGGGAGCTGTTTTTT; CDR3aa: CASKGGFDTGELFF; abundance: .; j_gene: TRBJ2-2; d_gene: .; v_gene: TRBV19
CDR3nt: TGTGCCAGCAGCATAGCGTCCTACTCTGGGGCCAACGTCCTGACTTTC; CDR3aa: CASSIASYSGANVLTF; abundance: .; j_gene: TRBJ2-6; d_gene: .; v_gene: TRBV7-2
CDR3nt: TGTGCCAGCAGTCCTAGAGAACGGCAGGGTAATGAAAAACTGTTTTTT; CDR3aa: CASSPRERQGNEKLFF; abundance: .; j_gene: TRBJ1-4; d_gene: .; v_gene: TRBV25-1
CDR3nt: TGTGCCAGCAGCGTAGGTCCAGTCTTCGACACTGAAGCTTTCTTT; CDR3aa: CASSVGPVFDTEAFF; abundance: .; j_gene: TRBJ1-1; d_gene: .; v_gene: TRBV9
CDR3nt: TGTGCCAGCAGCTTTGGCCCAGGGGACTACGAGCAGTACTTC; CDR3aa: CASSFGPGDYEQYF; abundance: .; j_gene: TRBJ2-7; d_gene: .; v_gene: TRBV7-8
CDR3nt: TGCGCCAGCAGCCCATGGACAGGGCTCCCGAACACTGAAGCTTTCTTT; CDR3aa: CASSPWTGLPNTEAFF; abundance: .; j_gene: TRBJ1-1; d_gene: TRBD1; v_gene: TRBV5-1
CDR3nt: TGTGCCAGCAGCCGGAATGCCGGGGTTGCTAATGAAAAACTGTTTTTT; CDR3aa: CASSRNAGVANEKLFF; abundance: .; j_gene: TRBJ1-4; d_gene: .; v_gene: TRBV5-4
CDR3nt: TGTGCCAGCAGTAGGGCGGTGGAGCGGCCCCAGCATTTT; CDR3aa: CASSRAVERPQHF; abundance: .; j_gene: TRBJ1-5; d_gene: .; v_gene: TRBV5-6
CDR3nt: TGCGCCAGCAGCTGGGGGGAGACCCAGTACTTC; CDR3aa: CASSWGETQYF; abundance: once; j_gene: TRBJ2-5; d_gene: .; v_gene: TRBV5-1
CDR3nt: TGTGCCAGCAGTTTGAGGACAGGGGGCTATAGCAATCAGCCCCAGCATTTT; CDR3aa: CASSLRTGGYSNQPQHF; abundance: once; j_gene: TRBJ1-5; d_gene: TRBD1; v_gene: TRBV28
CDR3nt: TGTGCCAGCAGGCCGGGGCTGAACACTGAAGCTTTCTTT; CDR3aa: CASRPGLNTEAFF; abundance: .; j_gene: TRBJ1-1; d_gene: .; v_gene: TRBV27
CDR3nt: TGTGCCTGGAGTAAACCTGACAGGGGGCTGGTGTACGATGAGCAGTTCTTC; CDR3aa: CAWSKPDRGLVYDEQFF; abundance: .; j_gene: TRBJ2-1; d_gene: TRBD1; v_gene: TRBV30
CDR3nt: TGCAGTGCTCATCACTACAATGAGCAGTTCTTC; CDR3aa: CSAHHYNEQFF; abundance: few; j_gene: TRBJ2-1; d_gene: .; v_gene: TRBV20-1
CDR3nt: TGTGCCACCAGCAGAGTTCGGGATTCTAGTGAAAAACTGTTTTTT; CDR3aa: CATSRVRDSSEKLFF; abundance: .; j_gene: TRBJ1-4; d_gene: .; v_gene: TRBV15
CDR3nt: TGTGCCAGCAGCTCAGAGGGAGGGATCGGGGAGCTGTTTTTT; CDR3aa: CASSSEGGIGELFF; abundance: .; j_gene: TRBJ2-2; d_gene: TRBD2; v_gene: TRBV6-5
CDR3nt: TGTGCCAGCCGCAATACTAACTATGGCTACACCTTC; CDR3aa: CASRNTNYGYTF; abundance: .; j_gene: TRBJ1-2; d_gene: .; v_gene: TRBV27
CDR3nt: TGCGCCAGCAGCTCACAGGGGAAACTGTTTTTT; CDR3aa: CASSSQGKLFF; abundance: once; j_gene: TRBJ1-4; d_gene: TRBD1; v_gene: TRBV4-1
CDR3nt: TGTGCCAGCAGCACCCCCGGGACAGGGCAAAGGTATGGCTACACCTTC; CDR3aa: CASSTPGTGQRYGYTF; abundance: .; j_gene: TRBJ1-2; d_gene: TRBD1; v_gene: TRBV4-2
CDR3nt: TGTGCCAGCAGCTTAAACGGGGCCATGAACACTGAAGCTTTCTTT; CDR3aa: CASSLNGAMNTEAFF; abundance: .; j_gene: TRBJ1-1; d_gene: .; v_gene: TRBV11-2
CDR3nt: TGTGCCAGCACCCTTCACCCGGGACAGGGAGCTTATCAGCCCCAGCATTTT; CDR3aa: CASTLHPGQGAYQPQHF; abundance: .; j_gene: TRBJ1-5; d_gene: TRBD1; v_gene: TRBV28
CDR3nt: TGCGCCAGCAGCCCGACTAGCGGGGGGCCCTACGAGCAGTACTTC; CDR3aa: CASSPTSGGPYEQYF; abundance: .; j_gene: TRBJ2-7; d_gene: TRBD2; v_gene: TRBV5-1
CDR3nt: TGTGCCAGCAGTGCCCACAGGGTCGGGAACACTGAAGCTTTCTTT; CDR3aa: CASSAHRVGNTEAFF; abundance: .; j_gene: TRBJ1-1; d_gene: .; v_gene: TRBV28
CDR3nt: TGTGCCAGCAGCTTAGGGGGGCGGGCTAATGAAAAACTGTTTTTT; CDR3aa: CASSLGGRANEKLFF; abundance: .; j_gene: TRBJ1-4; d_gene: .; v_gene: TRBV7-8
CDR3nt: TGTGCCAGCAGTAAGGGACCACAGGGTGGAAGCTATGGCTACACCTTC; CDR3aa: CASSKGPQGGSYGYTF; abundance: .; j_gene: TRBJ1-2; d_gene: .; v_gene: TRBV6-4
CDR3nt: TGTGCCAGTCAAAGACACCATTTGGTGACGAACACTGAAGCTTTCTTT; CDR3aa: CASQRHHLVTNTEAFF; abundance: .; j_gene: TRBJ1-1; d_gene: .; v_gene: TRBV5-5
CDR3nt: TGTGCCAGCAGGTCTCTAGCGGGGGGGTACAATGAGCAGTTCTTC; CDR3aa: CASRSLAGGYNEQFF; abundance: .; j_gene: TRBJ2-1; d_gene: TRBD2; v_gene: TRBV2
CDR3nt: TGTGCCAGCAGCTCTCCCATGGGGCGGGGGGACCAAGAGACCCAGTACTTC; CDR3aa: CASSSPMGRGDQETQYF; abundance: .; j_gene: TRBJ2-5; d_gene: TRBD2; v_gene: TRBV5-4
CDR3nt: TGTGCCAGCAGCTTGGCAGGTGCAGGGAATGAAAAACTGTTTTTT; CDR3aa: CASSLAGAGNEKLFF; abundance: .; j_gene: TRBJ1-4; d_gene: .; v_gene: TRBV5-4
CDR3nt: TGTGCTAGTGCCGCGTCTGGGGCCAACGTCCTGACTTTC; CDR3aa: CASAASGANVLTF; abundance: .; j_gene: TRBJ2-6; d_gene: .; v_gene: TRBV12-5
CDR3nt: TGTGCCAGCAGCCCGTACCTCTCAGTCGGGGGGAGGTACGAGCAGTACTTC; CDR3aa: CASSPYLSVGGRYEQYF; abundance: .; j_gene: TRBJ2-7; d_gene: TRBD2; v_gene: TRBV7-6
CDR3nt: TGTGCCAGCACCCACGGATCCCGCTCTGGCTACACCTTC; CDR3aa: CASTHGSRSGYTF; abundance: .; j_gene: TRBJ1-2; d_gene: .; v_gene: TRBV21-1
CDR3nt: TGTGCCAGCAGCACCCATGCGGGGACAAAGCGCACAGATACGCAGTATTTT; CDR3aa: CASSTHAGTKRTDTQYF; abundance: .; j_gene: TRBJ2-3; d_gene: .; v_gene: TRBV7-9
CDR3nt: TGTGCCAGCAGTTTCGCAGGGGCCTCTGGAAACACCATATATTTT; CDR3aa: CASSFAGASGNTIYF; abundance: .; j_gene: TRBJ1-3; d_gene: .; v_gene: TRBV6-5
CDR3nt: TGTGCCAGCAGTCCCCCAGATCAGCCCCAGCATTTT; CDR3aa: CASSPPDQPQHF; abundance: .; j_gene: TRBJ1-5; d_gene: .; v_gene: TRBV12-3/TRBV12-4
CDR3nt: TGTGCCAGCAGTGAACCAGGGATGCCCAACTATGGCTACACCTTC; CDR3aa: CASSEPGMPNYGYTF; abundance: .; j_gene: TRBJ1-2; d_gene: .; v_gene: TRBV2
CDR3nt: TGTGCCAGCAGCGTAGACGGGGGCGCTTGGAACACTGAAGCTTTCTTT; CDR3aa: CASSVDGGAWNTEAFF; abundance: .; j_gene: TRBJ1-1; d_gene: .; v_gene: TRBV9
CDR3nt: TGTGCAGCCCGGGGGGGCCTCGCCGGGGAGCTGTTTTTT; CDR3aa: CAARGGLAGELFF; abundance: .; j_gene: TRBJ2-2; d_gene: TRBD2; v_gene: TRBV28
CDR3nt: TGTGCCAGCAGCTTGCCAAGGGTTAACTATGGCTACACCTTC; CDR3aa: CASSLPRVNYGYTF; abundance: .; j_gene: TRBJ1-2; d_gene: .; v_gene: TRBV7-2
CDR3nt: TGTGCCAGCAGTACCTCGGGACTAGCGGGGGTTCGGGAGACCCAGTACTTC; CDR3aa: CASSTSGLAGVRETQYF; abundance: .; j_gene: TRBJ2-5; d_gene: TRBD2; v_gene: TRBV28
CDR3nt: TGTGCCAGCAGCTATACAGCTCCAAATTCACCCCTCCACTTT; CDR3aa: CASSYTAPNSPLHF; abundance: .; j_gene: TRBJ1-6; d_gene: .; v_gene: TRBV7-8
CDR3nt: TGTGCCAGCTCACCGAATCACCCCGGACAGTCGAACACTGAAGCTTTCTTT; CDR3aa: CASSPNHPGQSNTEAFF; abundance: few; j_gene: TRBJ1-1; d_gene: .; v_gene: TRBV18
CDR3nt: TGTGCCAGCAGCCCTTCTCTAGGGACAGGCAGATTTGAAGCTTTCTTT; CDR3aa: CASSPSLGTGRFEAFF; abundance: .; j_gene: TRBJ1-1; d_gene: TRBD1; v_gene: TRBV2
CDR3nt: TGTGCCAGCATCCGACAGGGGTATGGCTACACCTTC; CDR3aa: CASIRQGYGYTF; abundance: .; j_gene: TRBJ1-2; d_gene: TRBD1; v_gene: TRBV2
CDR3nt: TGCAGCGTTGGGGGGACAGGGGGCAGCTATGGCTACACCTTC; CDR3aa: CSVGGTGGSYGYTF; abundance: .; j_gene: TRBJ1-2; d_gene: TRBD1; v_gene: TRBV29-1
CDR3nt: TGTGCCAGCAGTTACTCGCGGCAGGGAGGTCGGCCCCAGCATTTT; CDR3aa: CASSYSRQGGRPQHF; abundance: .; j_gene: TRBJ1-5; d_gene: .; v_gene: TRBV6-6
CDR3nt: TGTGCCAGCAGTCCAAGAAGACAGGGCACTCGAAACACTGAAGCTTTCTTT; CDR3aa: CASSPRRQGTRNTEAFF; abundance: .; j_gene: TRBJ1-1; d_gene: TRBD1; v_gene: TRBV27
CDR3nt: TGCGCCAGCAGCTTGCCGGGACCGAACACTGAAGCTTTCTTT; CDR3aa: CASSLPGPNTEAFF; abundance: .; j_gene: TRBJ1-1; d_gene: .; v_gene: TRBV5-1
CDR3nt: TGTGCCAGCAGTTTTTTCGGTAATGAGCAGTTCTTC; CDR3aa: CASSFFGNEQFF; abundance: .; j_gene: TRBJ2-1; d_gene: .; v_gene: TRBV6-2/TRBV6-3
CDR3nt: TGTGCCAGCAGTCCAGGACAGAACGAGCAGTACTTC; CDR3aa: CASSPGQNEQYF; abundance: .; j_gene: TRBJ2-7; d_gene: .; v_gene: TRBV12-3/TRBV12-4
CDR3nt: TGTGCCAGCAGCTTTGGACAGGGAAGGACTGAAGCTTTCTTT; CDR3aa: CASSFGQGRTEAFF; abundance: .; j_gene: TRBJ1-1; d_gene: TRBD1; v_gene: TRBV7-2
CDR3nt: TGTGCCAGCAGAAAAACAGGGAACGGTAATGAAAAACTGTTTTTT; CDR3aa: CASRKTGNGNEKLFF; abundance: .; j_gene: TRBJ1-4; d_gene: .; v_gene: TRBV7-9
CDR3nt: TGTGCCAGCAGCCAGACTAGGTCGACGCAGTATTTT; CDR3aa: CASSQTRSTQYF; abundance: few; j_gene: TRBJ2-3; d_gene: .; v_gene: TRBV7-2
CDR3nt: TGTGCCAGCAGCTTACAGAGGTACACTGAAGCTTTCTTT; CDR3aa: CASSLQRYTEAFF; abundance: many; j_gene: TRBJ1-1; d_gene: .; v_gene: TRBV7-3
CDR3nt: TGTGCCAGCAGCCTAGAGGCGGATCAGCCCCAGCATTTT; CDR3aa: CASSLEADQPQHF; abundance: .; j_gene: TRBJ1-5; d_gene: .; v_gene: TRBV6-4
CDR3nt: TGTGCCAGCTCACCTATTCCAGGGTTAGGCACCGGGGAGCTGTTTTTT; CDR3aa: CASSPIPGLGTGELFF; abundance: .; j_gene: TRBJ2-2; d_gene: .; v_gene: TRBV18
CDR3nt: TGTGCCAGCTCACCGGGGCAGATCTATGGCTACACCTTC; CDR3aa: CASSPGQIYGYTF; abundance: .; j_gene: TRBJ1-2; d_gene: .; v_gene: TRBV18
CDR3nt: TGTGCCAGCAGCGCAGGACAGGGTGCTGGAAACACCATATATTTT; CDR3aa: CASSAGQGAGNTIYF; abundance: .; j_gene: TRBJ1-3; d_gene: TRBD1; v_gene: TRBV7-6
CDR3nt: TGTGCCAGTAGTATATCGGGGGCGATCAATGAAAAACTGTTTTTT; CDR3aa: CASSISGAINEKLFF; abundance: .; j_gene: TRBJ1-4; d_gene: .; v_gene: TRBV19
CDR3nt: TGCAGTGCTAGTACAGGGGCTGGAAACACCATATATTTT; CDR3aa: CSASTGAGNTIYF; abundance: .; j_gene: TRBJ1-3; d_gene: TRBD1; v_gene: TRBV20-1